A single sample is the source of the 29 T cell receptor beta chains below, sequenced in a study of immune characterization of retroperitoneal liposarcoma. TCRdb re-derived calls from the PCR reads in MiXCR, one entry per CDR3 protein. Here the sample spans over a thousand distinct CDR3 sequences, more than 40% being singletons. Sequences were obtained from tumor tissue. Every receptor here comes from a female donor with retroperitoneal liposarcoma.

The chain recombines TRBV6-1 with TRBJ2-1, with D possibly being TRBD1 (5 bases). CDR1 and CDR2 (germline): MNHNS, SASEGT. The CDR3 loop spans 16 amino acids. V lost 2 bases and J 0 bases, leaving 11 bases between the germline ends. The CDR3 sequence is CASSEFGHRSYNEQFF. The DNA for the CDR3 is TGTGCCAGCAGTGAATTCGGACACCGCTCCTACAATGAGCAGTTCTTC.

This clonotype was seen more than once but under ten times. The rearrangement joins TRBV12-5 to TRBJ2-5, with D unclear. CDR1 LGHNT and CDR2 FRNRAP come from the germline V gene. This CDR3 has 13 amino acids. The V and J ends lost 5 bases and 1 base respectively, with 8 bases between them. In nucleotides, the CDR3 is TGTGCTAGTGGTCCCTCACGCCAAGAGACCCAGTACTTC. Its translation: CASGPSRQETQYF.

This chain links TRBV12-3 or TRBV12-4 with TRBJ1-2; no definite D call. V was trimmed by 7 bases and J by 8 bases, leaving 17 bases between them. The CDR3 spans 13 residues. The CDR3, as DNA: TGTGCCAGCACCCCTCTACTCACCTCGGGCTACACCTTC. It codes for CASTPLLTSGYTF.

The chain employs TRBV6-1 and TRBJ1-4; D gene ambiguous. The V gene lost 4 bases and the J gene lost 2 bases, with 8 bases spanning the gap. This CDR3 contains 14 residues. Per germline, CDR1 MNHNS and CDR2 SASEGT. CDR3 sequence reads: CASSAIITNEKLFF. The CDR3 DNA reads as TGTGCCAGCAGTGCCATCATTACTAATGAAAAACTGTTTTTT.

This chain connects TRBV6-5 to TRBJ2-1; 10 bases match TRBD2. The length of the CDR3 is 18 residues. Germline-derived CDR1 and CDR2 are MNHEY and SVGAGI. Trimming removed 2 bases from V and 6 bases from J; junction bases left unmatched: 13. The DNA of the CDR3 is TGTGCCAGCAGTTACCAGGGGGATAAAGCGGGGGGGGGCAATGAGCAGTTCTTC. It specifies CASSYQGDKAGGGNEQFF.

The chain couples TRBV27 to TRBJ2-5; no definite D call. The J call may be faulty, since TRBJ2-7 better matches the DNA end. Germline CDR1 and CDR2: MNHEY and SMNVEV (reference sequence). The CDR3 runs 14 residues. The CDR3 DNA reads TGTGCCAGCAGTTCCCTTAGAGCCTCCTACGAGCAGTACTTC. Translating it yields CASSSLRASYEQYF.

The rearrangement joins TRBV7-2 to TRBJ2-5; no reliable D call. The CDR3 is made up of 15 amino acids. Germline loops: CDR1 SGHTA, CDR2 FQGNSA. The V and J ends lost 7 bases and 11 bases respectively, with 26 bases between them. CDR3 amino acids: CASNSRWVSYNEQYF. Here the CDR3 DNA reads TGTGCCAGCAATTCCCGGTGGGTTTCCTACAATGAGCAGTACTTC.

V and J are TRBV6-5 and TRBJ2-3, with 7 bases aligning to TRBD2. V was clipped by 3 bases and J by 10 bases; unmatched bases: 7. The CDR3 totals 13 residues. CDR1 and CDR2 from the germline V gene are MNHEY and SVGAGI. The CDR3 is CASSYQAGVPQYF. The CDR3 bases are TGTGCCAGCAGTTATCAGGCGGGAGTACCGCAGTATTTT.

The chain carries TRBV7-6 and TRBJ2-1; unclear D gene. Matching the DNA end better, TRBJ2-7 makes the J call doubtful. Germline V gene lookup returns CDR1 SGHVS and CDR2 FNYEAQ. The CDR3 has 12 residues. The chain's CDR3 is CASSPGDYEQYF. In nucleotides, the CDR3 is TGTGCCAGCAGCCCGGGCGACTACGAGCAGTACTTC.

This clonotype has more than one count but fewer than ten. The gene calls are TRBV6-8 and TRBJ2-1; no clear D. The germline V gene has CDR1 MNHGY and CDR2 SAAAGT. The CDR3 consists of 15 residues. Deletions cut 6 bases from V and 13 bases from J, with 25 bases between. The DNA for the CDR3 is TGTGCCAGCAGCCCCAAGGGTTGGGCCAAAAACATTCAGTTCTTC. Residues: CASSPKGWAKNIQFF.

With respect to this clonotype: Since a much larger clone is just one base distant, this may be a read error. This chain connects TRBV6-6 to TRBJ2-4, with TRBD1 identical over 10 bases. The J call could be wrong; TRBJ2-5 is a better fit for the DNA end. The germline CDR1 and CDR2 sequences are MNHNY and SVGAGI (reference sequence). The CDR3 length is 15 residues. CDR3 DNA: TGTGCCGGCAGTAGGACCGGGACAGGGGTCGAGACCCAGTACTTC. Amino acid sequence: CAGSRTGTGVETQYF.

Comment on this clonotype: A read error may account for a junction end that differs from germline. The V call is TRBV7-6, the J call TRBJ2-5, with 10 nucleotides matching TRBD2. The CDR3 loop spans 15 amino acids. Germline loops: CDR1 SGHVS, CDR2 FNYEAQ. CDR3 nucleotide sequence: TGTGCTAGCAGCTTAGGGACTAGCGATCAAGAGACCCAGTACTTC. Amino acid sequence: CASSLGTSDQETQYF.

This chain links TRBV6-1 with TRBJ2-3; 8 bases line up with TRBD2. Losses at the gene ends were 2 bases for V and 0 bases for J; bases not matched to a gene: 4. CDR1 and CDR2 from the germline V gene are MNHNS and SASEGT. The CDR3 totals 16 residues. The CDR3 DNA sequence: TGTGCCAGCAGTGAAAATAGCGGGGTTAGCACAGATACGCAGTATTTT. Its translation is CASSENSGVSTDTQYF.

By share, this clonotype counts as hyperexpanded. The rearrangement uses TRBV11-2 and TRBJ2-1; 8 nucleotides align to TRBD2. The germline V gene has CDR1 SGHAT and CDR2 FQNNGV. The CDR3 sequence is 18 residues long. The ends lost 3 bases at V and 7 bases at J; junction bases unmatched: 17. The CDR3 protein is CASSFPGFGREGQNEQFF. In nucleotides, the CDR3 is TGTGCCAGCAGCTTTCCAGGTTTCGGGAGGGAAGGTCAGAATGAGCAGTTCTTC.

The table lists this clonotype with a few counts. The gene calls are TRBV7-6 and TRBJ2-5; D ambiguous. The V end lost 3 bases, the J end lost 2 bases, and 7 bases lay between the germline ends. The germline V gene encodes CDR1 SGHVS and CDR2 FNYEAQ. The CDR3 is made up of 13 amino acids. CDR3 DNA: TGTGCCAGCAGCTTCGTGCAGCAAGAGACCCAGTACTTC. It yields the protein CASSFVQQETQYF. Combining the CDR3 with reference TRBV7-6 and TRBJ2-5 gives the whole variable domain GAGVSQSPRYKVTKRGQDVALRCDPISGHVSLYWYRQALGQGPEFLTYFNYEAQQDKSGLPNDRFSAERPEGSISTLTIQRTEQRDSAMYRCASSFVQQETQYFGPGTRLLVL.

This clonotype was seen a few times. CDR3 protein: CASSAGTTNNEQYF. In DNA form, the CDR3 reads TGTGCCAGCAGTGCCGGGACCACTAACAATGAGCAGTACTTC. The chain combines TRBV27 with TRBJ2-1, with D perhaps matching TRBD1 or TRBD2 (5 bases each). The DNA end lines up better with TRBJ2-7; the J call may be wrong. Germline V gives CDR1 MNHEY, CDR2 SMNVEV (reference sequence). CDR3 length: 14 amino acids.

V and J are TRBV12-3 or TRBV12-4 and TRBJ2-1, with D possibly being TRBD2 (5 bases). The CDR3 covers 17 residues. Trimming removed 1 base from V and 0 bases from J, with 13 bases in between. The CDR3 DNA is TGTGCCAGCAGTTTAGGGGATAGCGCCAGCTCCTACAATGAGCAGTTCTTC. Translated, it gives CASSLGDSASSYNEQFF.

This clonotype occurred a few times. This sequence joins TRBV6-1 and TRBJ2-3, with D hard to call. The assigned J gene may be wrong: the sequence end matches TRBJ2-7 better. This CDR3 contains 14 residues. Germline V gene data show CDR1 as MNHNS and CDR2 as SASEGT. The CDR3 is CASSEEYGTYEQYF. The CDR3 DNA reads TGTGCCAGCAGTGAAGAGTACGGAACCTACGAGCAGTACTTC.

The V and J genes are TRBV7-2 and TRBJ2-5; perhaps TRBD2 as D (5 bases). The J call is uncertain, as TRBJ2-7 better fits the DNA end. Germline values: CDR1 SGHTA, CDR2 FQGNSA. CDR3 length equals 12 residues. CDR3 coding DNA: TGTGCCAGCAGCCCTACTAGTTACGAGCAGTACTTC. Translated: CASSPTSYEQYF.

The J gene is TRBJ2-3, the V gene TRBV6-1; 7 nucleotides line up with TRBD2. This CDR3 is built from 14 residues. Per germline, CDR1 MNHNS and CDR2 SASEGT. V trimming: 8 bases; J trimming: 2 bases; junction bases outside the gene matches: 7. The CDR3 DNA reads TGTGCCAGCGGGGGTCGGGGGGTCACAGATACGCAGTATTTT. It is translated as CASGGRGVTDTQYF.

The chain carries TRBV27 and TRBJ2-1, with 10 positions matching TRBD2. Trimming took 5 bases from V and 3 from J; bases not matched to a gene: 7. The germline gives CDR1 MNHEY, CDR2 SMNVEV (reference sequence). This CDR3 is built from 16 residues. CDR3 amino acids: CASSPTTSGVYNEQFF. DNA of the CDR3: TGTGCCAGCAGTCCCACTACTAGCGGGGTCTACAATGAGCAGTTCTTC.

This chain links TRBV6-4 with TRBJ2-3; 10 bases are a match to TRBD2. The CDR3 is made up of 16 amino acids. CDR1 MRHNA and CDR2 SNTAGT come from the germline V gene. V dropped 0 bases and J dropped 4; count of bases not matched to a gene: 4. This CDR3 is CASSDSASGSADTQYF. CDR3 sequence (DNA): TGTGCCAGCAGTGACTCGGCTAGCGGGAGCGCAGATACGCAGTATTTT.

V and J are TRBV7-2 and TRBJ2-4; 10 nucleotides agree with TRBD2. The ends lost 5 bases at V and 13 bases at J; junction bases unmatched: 14. Germline V gene sequence: CDR1 SGHTA, CDR2 FQGNSA. The CDR3 length is 15 residues. CDR3 bases: TGTGCCAGCAGCCCAGATAGCGGGAGGTACAATGAGCAGTACTTC. It is translated as CASSPDSGRYNEQYF.

This clonotype appeared a few times. The chain recombines TRBV6-1 with TRBJ2-1; D possibly uses TRBD1 or TRBD2 (6 bases each). The closer fit of TRBJ2-7 to the DNA end suggests the J call may be wrong. The CDR3 covers 15 residues. CDR1 MNHNS and CDR2 SASEGT come from the germline V gene. The CDR3 protein is CASSEGGDTTYEQYF. CDR3 coding DNA: TGTGCCAGCAGTGAAGGGGGGGACACCACCTACGAGCAGTACTTC.

This clonotype came up a few times. V is TRBV6-9 and J is TRBJ2-1; D uncertain. This CDR3 contains 14 residues. Germline CDR1 MNHGY, CDR2 SVAAGI. V was pared by 3 bases and J by 10 bases, with 16 bases between. The CDR3, as DNA: TGTGCCAGCAGTTACATGGTGGGGTCCTACGAGCAGTTCTTC. Protein product: CASSYMVGSYEQFF.

This clonotype was observed a few times. The chain links TRBV6-1 to TRBJ2-7, with 7 bases matching TRBD1. The V and J ends lost 8 bases and 0 bases, in that order; junction bases with no gene match: 7. The CDR3 length is 14 residues. From germline, CDR1 is MNHNS and CDR2 SASEGT. CDR3: CASRDSYSSYEQYF. The CDR3 DNA reads TGTGCCAGCCGGGACAGCTATAGCTCCTACGAGCAGTACTTC.

The chain links TRBV6-1 to TRBJ2-5; D might be TRBD2 (5 bases). The germline V gene encodes CDR1 MNHNS and CDR2 SASEGT. This CDR3 is built from 14 residues. The V end was cut by 3 bases, the J end by 11 bases, with 19 bases between. As DNA, the CDR3 is TGTGCCAGCAGTGAGACTATAAGTTACAATGAGCAGTACTTC. Translation: CASSETISYNEQYF.

This clonotype was picked up a small number of times. V usage is TRBV7-2 and J usage is TRBJ2-5; 10 nucleotides agree with TRBD2. V lost 4 bases, J lost 4 bases, and 3 bases stayed unmatched. The length of the CDR3 is 14 residues. Germline CDR1 is SGHTA and CDR2 is FQGNSA. CDR3 region: CASSSSGSRETQYF. For the CDR3, the DNA is TGTGCCAGCAGCTCTAGCGGGAGCAGAGAGACCCAGTACTTC.

The chain employs TRBV6-4 and TRBJ2-1; TRBD2 matches 8 bases. The DNA end lines up better with TRBJ2-7; the J call may be wrong. Per germline, CDR1 MRHNA and CDR2 SNTAGT. The CDR3 is 14 amino acids. CDR3 residues: CASSEAGAGDTQYF. As DNA, the CDR3 is TGTGCCAGCAGTGAAGCGGGAGCGGGAGATACGCAGTACTTC.